The TCR beta chain under discussion was sequenced for a study of cytomegalovirus exposure and HLA in healthy donors. Overall study results and limits: Listed as cytomegalovirus-associated were over 150 TCR beta chains.

CDR3 length: 14 residues. In germline, CDR1 is LGHNA, CDR2 YNFKEQ. Trimming stripped 1 base from V and 15 bases from J, with 19 bases between. Clones were read by immunoSEQ multiplex PCR, and TCRdb kept only the in-frame ones, dropping some. The sample has approximately 110,000 clones, roughly 86% seen once. About this clone: Its antigen is unidentified.

The rearrangement uses TRBV4-2 and TRBJ2-1, with D maybe TRBD1 (6 bases). Sequencing used PBMCs. The origin of this receptor is a woman between 18 and 30 years old in good health and CMV-seronegative. The CDR3 DNA follows: TGTGCCAGCAGCCAAGGGGACACGTCGAGATTGTCGTTCTTC. Protein: CASSQGDTSRLSFF.